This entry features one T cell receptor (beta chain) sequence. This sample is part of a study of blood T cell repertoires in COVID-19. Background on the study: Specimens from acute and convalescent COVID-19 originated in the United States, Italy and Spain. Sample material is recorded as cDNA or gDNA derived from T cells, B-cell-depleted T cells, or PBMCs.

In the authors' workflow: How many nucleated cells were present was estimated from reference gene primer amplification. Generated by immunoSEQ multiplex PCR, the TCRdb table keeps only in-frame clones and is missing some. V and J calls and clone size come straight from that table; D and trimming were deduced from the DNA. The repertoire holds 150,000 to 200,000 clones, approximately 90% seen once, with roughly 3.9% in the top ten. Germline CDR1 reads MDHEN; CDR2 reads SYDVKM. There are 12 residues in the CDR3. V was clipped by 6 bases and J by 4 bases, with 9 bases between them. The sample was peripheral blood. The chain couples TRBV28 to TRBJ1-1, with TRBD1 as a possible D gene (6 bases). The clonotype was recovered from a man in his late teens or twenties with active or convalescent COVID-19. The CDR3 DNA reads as TGTGCCAGCAGCCCCAGGGGCACTGAAGCTTTCTTT. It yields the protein CASSPRGTEAFF.